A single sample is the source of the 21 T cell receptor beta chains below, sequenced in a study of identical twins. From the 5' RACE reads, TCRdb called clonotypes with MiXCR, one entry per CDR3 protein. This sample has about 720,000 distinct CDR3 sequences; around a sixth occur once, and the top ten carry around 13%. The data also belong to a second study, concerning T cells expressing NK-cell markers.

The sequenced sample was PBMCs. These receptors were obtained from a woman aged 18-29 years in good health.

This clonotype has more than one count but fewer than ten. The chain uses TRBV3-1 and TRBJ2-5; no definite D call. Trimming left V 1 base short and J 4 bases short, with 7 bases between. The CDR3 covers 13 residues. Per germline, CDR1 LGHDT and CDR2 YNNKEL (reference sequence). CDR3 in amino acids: CASSQGGIETQYF. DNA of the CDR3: TGTGCCAGCAGCCAAGGTGGGATAGAGACCCAGTACTTC.

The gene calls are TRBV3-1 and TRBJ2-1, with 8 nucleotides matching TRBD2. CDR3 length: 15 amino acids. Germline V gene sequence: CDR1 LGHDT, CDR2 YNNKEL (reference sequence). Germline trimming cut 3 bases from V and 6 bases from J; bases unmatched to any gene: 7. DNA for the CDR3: TGTGCCAGCAGCCACCTATCTACTAGCGGCAATGAGCAGTTCTTC. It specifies CASSHLSTSGNEQFF.

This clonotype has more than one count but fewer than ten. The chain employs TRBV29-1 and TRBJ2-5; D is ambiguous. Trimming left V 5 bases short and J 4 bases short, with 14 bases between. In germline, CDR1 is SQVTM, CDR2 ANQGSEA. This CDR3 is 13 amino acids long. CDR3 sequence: CSVFRTRAETQYF. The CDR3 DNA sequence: TGCAGCGTTTTCCGAACCCGGGCAGAGACCCAGTACTTC. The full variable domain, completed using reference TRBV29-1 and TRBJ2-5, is SAVISQKPSRDICQRGTSLTIQCQVDSQVTMMFWYRQQPGQSLTLIATANQGSEATYESGFVIDKFPISRPNLTFSTLTVSNMSPEDSSIYLCSVFRTRAETQYFGPGTRLLVL.

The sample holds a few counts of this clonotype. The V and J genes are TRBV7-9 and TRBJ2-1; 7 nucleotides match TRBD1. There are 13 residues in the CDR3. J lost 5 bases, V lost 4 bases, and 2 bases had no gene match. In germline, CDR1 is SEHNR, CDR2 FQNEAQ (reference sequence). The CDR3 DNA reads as TGTGCCAGCAGCTGGGGACAGCACAATGAGCAGTTCTTC. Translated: CASSWGQHNEQFF.

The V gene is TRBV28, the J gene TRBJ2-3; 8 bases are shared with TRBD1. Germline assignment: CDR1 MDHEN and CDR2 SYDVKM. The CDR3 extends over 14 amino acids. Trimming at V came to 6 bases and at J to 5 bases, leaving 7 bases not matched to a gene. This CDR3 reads CASSLGQVGDTQYF. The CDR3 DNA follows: TGTGCCAGCAGCCTGGGACAGGTGGGAGATACGCAGTATTTT.

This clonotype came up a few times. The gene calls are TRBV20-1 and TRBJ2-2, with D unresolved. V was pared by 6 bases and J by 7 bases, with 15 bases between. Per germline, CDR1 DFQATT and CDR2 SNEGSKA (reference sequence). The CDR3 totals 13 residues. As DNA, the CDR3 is TGCAGTGCCTCGCTAATGGGGTACGGGGAGCTGTTTTTT. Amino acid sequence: CSASLMGYGELFF.

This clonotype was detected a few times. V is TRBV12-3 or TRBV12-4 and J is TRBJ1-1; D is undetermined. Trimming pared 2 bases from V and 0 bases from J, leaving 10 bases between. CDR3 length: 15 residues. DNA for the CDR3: TGTGCCAGCAGTTTACATGGCAGCTTGAACACTGAAGCTTTCTTT. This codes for CASSLHGSLNTEAFF.

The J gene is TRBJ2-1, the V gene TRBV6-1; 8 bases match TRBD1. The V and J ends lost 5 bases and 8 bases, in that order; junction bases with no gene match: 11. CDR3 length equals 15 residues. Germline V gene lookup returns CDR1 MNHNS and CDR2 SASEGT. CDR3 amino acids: CASSPRDRGLDEQFF. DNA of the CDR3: TGTGCCAGCAGTCCACGAGACAGGGGTCTTGATGAGCAGTTCTTC.

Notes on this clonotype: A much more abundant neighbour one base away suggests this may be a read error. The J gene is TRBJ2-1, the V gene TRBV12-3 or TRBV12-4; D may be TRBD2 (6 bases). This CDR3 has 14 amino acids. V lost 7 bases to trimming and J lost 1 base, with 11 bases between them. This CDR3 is CASIPSASYNEQFF. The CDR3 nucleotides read TGTGCCAGCATCCCTAGCGCGTCCTACAATGAGCAGTTCTTC.

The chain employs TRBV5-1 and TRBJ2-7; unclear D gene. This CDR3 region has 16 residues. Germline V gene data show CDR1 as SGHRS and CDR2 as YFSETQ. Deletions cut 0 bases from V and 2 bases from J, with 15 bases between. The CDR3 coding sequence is TGCGCCAGCAGCTTGGCCCCGGGCCATACCCCCTACGAGCAGTACTTC. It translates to CASSLAPGHTPYEQYF.

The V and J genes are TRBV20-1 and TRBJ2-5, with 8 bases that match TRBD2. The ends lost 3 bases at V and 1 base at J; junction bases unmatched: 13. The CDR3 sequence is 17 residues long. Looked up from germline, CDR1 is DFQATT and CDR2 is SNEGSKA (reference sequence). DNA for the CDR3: TGCAGTGCTAGCAAGGTTAGCGGGACAATCCTCCAAGAGACCCAGTACTTC. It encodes CSASKVSGTILQETQYF.

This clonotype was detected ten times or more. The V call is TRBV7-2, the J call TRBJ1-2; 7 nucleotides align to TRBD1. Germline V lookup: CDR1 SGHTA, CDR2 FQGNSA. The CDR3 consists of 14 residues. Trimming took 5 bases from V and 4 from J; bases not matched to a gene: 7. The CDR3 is CASSPDRVSYGYTF. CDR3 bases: TGTGCCAGCAGCCCCGACAGGGTGAGCTATGGCTACACCTTC.

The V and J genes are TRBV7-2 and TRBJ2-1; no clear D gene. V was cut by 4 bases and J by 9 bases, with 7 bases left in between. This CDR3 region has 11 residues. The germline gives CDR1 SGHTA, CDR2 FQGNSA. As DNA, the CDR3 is TGTGCCAGCAGCTCTTTTGGTGAGCAGTTCTTC. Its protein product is CASSSFGEQFF.

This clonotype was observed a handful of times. The CDR3 spells CASSYQKWSDTQYF. The CDR3 DNA reads TGTGCCAGCAGTTACCAAAAATGGTCAGATACGCAGTATTTT. The gene calls are TRBV6-7 and TRBJ2-3; D is ambiguous. TRBV6-7 is labeled an ORF, and its function is uncertain. The CDR3 has 14 residues. V was shortened by 2 bases and J by 4 bases, with 10 bases between the two germline ends.

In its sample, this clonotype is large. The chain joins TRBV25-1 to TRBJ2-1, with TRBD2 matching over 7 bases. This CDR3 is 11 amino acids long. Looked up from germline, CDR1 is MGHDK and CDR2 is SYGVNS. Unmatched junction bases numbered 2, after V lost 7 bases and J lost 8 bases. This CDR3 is CASTAGDEQFF. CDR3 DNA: TGTGCCAGCACTGCGGGGGATGAGCAGTTCTTC.

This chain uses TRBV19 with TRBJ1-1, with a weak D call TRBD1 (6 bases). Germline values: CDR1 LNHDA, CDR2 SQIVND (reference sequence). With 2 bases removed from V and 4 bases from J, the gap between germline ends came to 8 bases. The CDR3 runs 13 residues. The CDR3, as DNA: TGTGCCAGTAGTATATACAGGGCCACTGAAGCTTTCTTT. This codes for CASSIYRATEAFF.

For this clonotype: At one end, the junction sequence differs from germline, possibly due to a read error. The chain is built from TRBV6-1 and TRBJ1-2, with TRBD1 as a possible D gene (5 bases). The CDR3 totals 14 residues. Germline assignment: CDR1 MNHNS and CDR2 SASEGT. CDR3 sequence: CASSEAGGNHGYTF. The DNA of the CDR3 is TGTGCCAGCAGTGAAGCGGGGGGTAACCATGGCTACACCTTC.

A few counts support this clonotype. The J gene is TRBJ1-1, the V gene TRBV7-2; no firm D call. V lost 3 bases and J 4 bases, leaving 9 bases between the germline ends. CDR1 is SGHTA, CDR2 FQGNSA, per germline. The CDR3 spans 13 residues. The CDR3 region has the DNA TGTGCCAGCAGCTTCCGACACTTCACTGAAGCTTTCTTT. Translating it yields CASSFRHFTEAFF.

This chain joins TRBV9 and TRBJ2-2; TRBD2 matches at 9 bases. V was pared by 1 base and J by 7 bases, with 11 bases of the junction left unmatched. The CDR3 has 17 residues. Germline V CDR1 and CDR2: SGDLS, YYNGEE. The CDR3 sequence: CASSVNLAGFRGGELFF. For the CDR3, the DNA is TGTGCCAGCAGCGTAAATCTAGCGGGGTTTCGCGGCGGGGAGCTGTTTTTT.

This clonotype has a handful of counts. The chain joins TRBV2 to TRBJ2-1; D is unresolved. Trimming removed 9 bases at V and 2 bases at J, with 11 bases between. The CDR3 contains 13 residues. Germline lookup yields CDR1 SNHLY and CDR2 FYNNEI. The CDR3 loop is CASVQRTYNEQFF. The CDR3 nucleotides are TGTGCCAGTGTGCAGAGAACCTACAATGAGCAGTTCTTC.

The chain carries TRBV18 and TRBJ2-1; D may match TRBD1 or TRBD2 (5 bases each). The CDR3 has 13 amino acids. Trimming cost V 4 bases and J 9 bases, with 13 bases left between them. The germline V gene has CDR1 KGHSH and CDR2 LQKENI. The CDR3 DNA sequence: TGTGCCAGCTCACGGGACGGACGGGGTGAGCAGTTCTTC. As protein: CASSRDGRGEQFF.